This TCR beta chain derives from a study of T cells after yellow fever vaccination. Study-level findings and limits: Among all clonotypes, a small share was observed in both CD4 and CD8 compartments. In post-booster samples, most primary-vaccination clones reappeared (approximately 97% CD4, 75% to 90% CD8).

With regard to this clonotype: Antigen: not known.

This CDR3 comprises 15 residues. CDR1 and CDR2 (germline): ENHRY, SYGVKD. Trimming at V came to 5 bases and at J to 2 bases, leaving 4 bases not matched to a gene. TCRdb reprocessed the 5' RACE reads with MiXCR, giving one entry per CDR3 protein. This table has some 600,000 distinct CDR3 sequences, around 12% appearing once. The chain links TRBV10-3 to TRBJ2-2; 8 nucleotides align to TRBD1. This TCR was sampled from a man between 25 and 39 years old who received the YFV17D yellow fever vaccine. Here the sequenced sample was PBMCs, taken on the day of the yellow fever booster vaccination. CDR3 amino acids: CAISLTGANTGELFF. In nucleotides, the CDR3 is TGTGCCATCAGTCTGACAGGGGCAAACACCGGGGAGCTGTTTTTT.